The next 9 T cell receptor beta chains were all read from a single sample in a study of prognosis after radiotherapy for stage I lung cancer. CDR3 of TCR beta was amplified from genomic DNA via a two-round multiplex PCR. Individual primers that were specific to each TRBV and TRBJ gene served in first-round PCR. TCRdb processed the multiplex PCR reads anew with MiXCR; each CDR3 protein has one entry. The sample shows 20,000 to 25,000 distinct CDR3 sequences, roughly 44% of them seen only once. Sample: PBMCs, taken before or after stereotactic body radiation therapy (not recorded which). All receptors come from a donor aged 50 or older with non-small cell lung cancer.

This chain links TRBV28 with TRBJ1-6; perhaps TRBD1 as D (6 bases). Germline CDR1 is MDHEN and CDR2 is SYDVKM. Trimming stripped 4 bases from V and 1 base from J, with 8 bases between. This CDR3 has 15 residues. As DNA, the CDR3 is TGTGCCAGCAGTTACAGGGTGTCCTATAATTCACCCCTCCACTTT. Its translation: CASSYRVSYNSPLHF.

This clonotype has only a few counts. The chain has TRBV10-2 and TRBJ1-5, with TRBD1 matching 7 bases. Per the germline V gene, CDR1 is WSHSY and CDR2 is SAAADI. This CDR3 spans 15 amino acids. J gave up 4 bases and V 6 bases, and 9 bases lay outside the gene matches. The CDR3 region has the DNA TGCGCCAGCAGCAAAGGGCCAGGGGGAAATCAGCCCCAGCATTTT. Amino acids: CASSKGPGGNQPQHF.

This clonotype was observed at least ten times. This may arise from a read error, as a much more abundant clone is one base away. The rearrangement uses TRBV20-1 and TRBJ2-1, with TRBD2 matching 14 bases. The CDR3 extends over 17 amino acids. Germline V gene data show CDR1 as DFQATT and CDR2 as SNEGSKA (reference sequence). V lost 3 bases and J lost 7; bases outside the gene matches: 11. CDR3 loop: CSASRPGLAGVGNEQFF. CDR3 DNA sequence: TGCAGTGCTAGCCGCCCGGGACTAGCGGGAGTTGGGAATGAGCAGTTCTTC.

This clonotype appeared a single time. Here the CDR3 omits its conserved ending phenylalanine or tryptophan, so a read error is the likely source. The V and J genes are TRBV24-1 and TRBJ1-2, with 9 bases that match TRBD1. Germline assignment: CDR1 KGHDR and CDR2 SFDVKD. V dropped 4 bases and J dropped 2; count of bases not matched to a gene: 4. This CDR3 region has 15 residues. The CDR3 DNA sequence: TGTGCCACCAGTGACCCGACAGGGGGGAACTATGGCTACACCTTA. This gives the protein CATSDPTGGNYGYTL.

This clonotype was found many times. CDR3 DNA sequence: TGTGCCAGCAGTTACTCAAGAAAAGCTAACTATGGCTACACCTTC. Translating it yields CASSYSRKANYGYTF. The chain has TRBV6-5 and TRBJ1-2; no definite D call. Trimming removed 0 bases from V and 0 bases from J, with 8 bases in between. CDR3 length: 15 amino acids. CDR1 is MNHEY, CDR2 SVGAGI, per germline.

The chain joins TRBV5-4 to TRBJ2-3; 8 bases fit TRBD2. The trim removed 5 bases at V and 5 bases at J, leaving 7 bases unmatched. Germline CDR1 is SGHNT and CDR2 is YYREEE (reference sequence). This CDR3 has 14 residues. The CDR3 region has the DNA TGTGCCAGCAGTGTCGGGAGGGCTGAAGATACGCAGTATTTT. Encoded protein: CASSVGRAEDTQYF.

This clonotype occurred many times. V usage is TRBV10-3 and J usage is TRBJ1-3; a possible D gene is TRBD1 (5 bases). V lost 3 bases and J 3 bases, leaving 6 bases between the germline ends. The CDR3 consists of 13 residues. CDR1 is ENHRY and CDR2 is SYGVKD in the germline V gene. The CDR3 is CAISDRVGNTIYF. The CDR3 DNA reads TGTGCCATCAGTGACAGGGTTGGAAACACCATATATTTT.

In this sample, this clonotype is medium-sized. The chain employs TRBV28 and TRBJ2-4, with D unclear. Germline V gene sequence: CDR1 MDHEN, CDR2 SYDVKM. The CDR3 consists of 15 residues. V was shortened by 4 bases and J by 1 base, with 11 bases between the two germline ends. The chain's CDR3 is CASSSYPGAKNIQYF. CDR3 nucleotide sequence: TGTGCCAGCAGTTCGTACCCCGGGGCCAAAAACATTCAGTACTTC.

This clonotype came up many times. J is TRBJ2-3 and V is TRBV10-3, with D possibly called TRBD1 or TRBD2 (7 bases each). CDR3 length: 15 amino acids. V was shortened by 2 bases and J by 3 bases, with 12 bases between the two germline ends. CDR1 and CDR2 from the germline V gene are ENHRY and SYGVKD. The CDR3 reads CAISERQGGTDTQYF. The CDR3 DNA reads as TGTGCCATCAGTGAGAGGCAGGGGGGGACAGATACGCAGTATTTT.